The T cell receptor (beta chain) under discussion was sequenced for a study of early T cells in non-severe SARS-CoV-2 infection. This CDR3 comprises 15 residues. V gave up 2 bases and J gave up 3 bases, with 11 bases separating them. Per the germline V gene, CDR1 is LGHDT and CDR2 is YNNKEL (reference sequence). Via MiXCR, TCRdb re-called the 5' RACE reads, giving one row per CDR3 protein. The repertoire holds about 110,000 distinct CDR3 sequences, with roughly an eighth as singletons. This clonotype was obtained from an adult who was a healthcare worker with PCR-confirmed SARS-CoV-2 infection or an uninfected control (not recorded which). Sequencing used whole blood. The chain joins TRBV3-1 to TRBJ2-4; tentative D call: TRBD2 (5 bases). CDR3 loop: CASSQPLGGKNIQYF. The CDR3 DNA follows: TGTGCCAGCAGCCAACCTTTAGGAGGCAAAAACATTCAGTACTTC.